The T cell receptor (beta chain) described here comes from a study of blood T cell repertoires in COVID-19. This CDR3 comprises 14 residues. CDR1 is KGHDR, CDR2 SFDVKD, per germline. After removal of 7 bases from V and 6 bases from J, the junction contained 5 bases not matched to a gene. This clone has a single count. Only in-frame clones appear in the TCRdb table, and some are missing; sequencing was by immunoSEQ multiplex PCR. The sample shows 200,000 to 250,000 clones, roughly 80% of them seen only once. Sample: peripheral blood. The receptor's source is a woman older than 75 with COVID-19, enrolled during active disease. The chain uses TRBV24-1 and TRBJ2-1, with TRBD2 identical over 10 bases. CDR3 sequence (DNA): TGTGCCACCAGAGCGGGGGGGGGAAGCAATGAGCAGTTCTTC. Translating gives CATRAGGGSNEQFF.